Given below is one T cell receptor beta chain in context. What it binds is not known. The data are from a study of long-term antiretroviral therapy in people with HIV. Without exception, participants with HIV were treated in the United States. Survey-level immunoSEQ v3.0 assays were run. Assay: immunoSEQ multiplex PCR; the TCRdb copy retains only in-frame clones and omits some. The table includes approximately 28,000 clones, roughly 82% detected once. Study findings and constraints: Regardless of time point, clones expanded before ART dominated the repertoire.

V was trimmed by 5 bases and J by 2 bases, leaving 13 bases between them. The CDR3 sequence is 15 residues long. CDR1 is SGHAT and CDR2 is FQNNGV in the germline V gene. Here the sequenced sample was unsorted PBMCs, taken 0.8 years before starting antiretroviral therapy. The receptor was isolated from a man aged 18 to 30 with HIV. This chain connects TRBV11-2 to TRBJ1-3; D unclear. CDR3 protein: CASSPMGHTGNTIYF. DNA for the CDR3: TGTGCCAGCAGCCCGATGGGCCACACTGGAAACACCATATATTTT.